One sample yielded the 9 T cell receptor beta chains listed below, sequenced in a study of OX40 agonist ivuxolimab in advanced cancers. TCRdb's table, derived via immunoSEQ multiplex PCR, lists solely in-frame clones and lacks some. The profile shows about 40,000 clones, approximately 79% of them singletons. The source was CD4+ or CD8+ T cells sorted from blood, collected in a trial of the OX40 agonist ivuxolimab. The receptors shown here come from an adult with an advanced solid tumor such as melanoma, head and neck, liver or kidney cancer.

This rearrangement joins TRBV18 to TRBJ2-1; D is possibly TRBD1 (6 bases). The germline V and J ends were trimmed by 4 bases and 5 bases, with 15 bases remaining between them. Germline V gives CDR1 KGHSH, CDR2 LQKENI. The CDR3 runs 15 residues. The CDR3 DNA reads as TGTGCCAGCTCACTCCGGTGGACAGAGGACAATGAGCAGTTCTTC. Encoded protein: CASSLRWTEDNEQFF.

The chain joins TRBV5-3 to TRBJ1-4, with D uncertain. TRBV5-3 is an ORF; its function is uncertain. CDR3 length: 13 amino acids. The CDR3 bases are TGTTTTTTCCCGCACCGGCGGAATGAAAAACTGTTTTTT. It yields the protein CFFPHRRNEKLFF.

The chain couples TRBV5-6 to TRBJ2-4, with D tentatively TRBD1 or TRBD2 (5 bases each). CDR1 and CDR2 from the germline V gene are SGHDT and YYEEEE. Between the trimmed V and J ends, which lost 2 bases and 9 bases, there was a span of 15 bases. This CDR3 spans 14 amino acids. CDR3: CASSLTSGGSIQYF. The DNA for the CDR3 is TGTGCCAGCAGCTTAACGTCTGGGGGAAGCATTCAGTACTTC.

The J gene is TRBJ1-3, the V gene TRBV7-2, with TRBD1 matching over 8 bases. The ends lost 2 bases at V and 2 bases at J; junction bases unmatched: 5. CDR1 SGHTA and CDR2 FQGNSA come from the germline V gene. CDR3 size: 16 residues. The CDR3 sequence is CASSLTQGAPGNTIYF. DNA of the CDR3: TGTGCCAGCAGCTTAACCCAGGGGGCGCCTGGAAACACCATATATTTT.

The chain has TRBV5-1 and TRBJ2-5; TRBD2 agrees at 7 bases. Unmatched junction bases numbered 7, after V lost 1 base and J lost 1 base. There are 16 residues in the CDR3. Germline loops: CDR1 SGHRS, CDR2 YFSETQ. CDR3 protein: CASSLRGDSFQETQYF. Here the CDR3 DNA reads TGCGCCAGCAGCTTGCGGGGGGACTCGTTCCAAGAGACCCAGTACTTC.

The CDR3 DNA reads TGTGCCAGCAGCTTACAGCCTAGCGGGGGGGCCGTCCAAGAGACCCAGTACTTC. Encoded protein: CASSLQPSGGAVQETQYF. V is TRBV7-2 and J is TRBJ2-5, with TRBD2 matching 12 bases. After removal of 2 bases from V and 1 base from J, the junction contained 8 bases not matched to a gene. CDR3 size: 18 residues. Germline CDR1 SGHTA, CDR2 FQGNSA.

The chain uses TRBV21-1 and TRBJ1-4; the table's D call, TRBD1, has no DNA check behind it. TRBV21-1 is a documented pseudogene. The CDR3 is made up of 15 amino acids. CDR3 region: CASSMRQGADEKLFF. The CDR3 region has the DNA TGTGCCAGCAGCATGAGACAGGGGGCAGATGAAAAACTGTTTTTT.

The chain is built from TRBV7-6 and TRBJ1-3; weak D call: TRBD1 (6 bases). CDR1 SGHVS and CDR2 FNYEAQ come from the germline V gene. This CDR3 spans 16 amino acids. The V and J ends lost 5 bases and 4 bases respectively, with 18 bases between them. The CDR3 reads CASSPWGRGSGNTIYF. In DNA form, the CDR3 reads TGTGCCAGCAGCCCCTGGGGCAGGGGTTCAGGAAACACCATATATTTT. Together with reference TRBV7-6 and TRBJ1-3, the CDR3 gives the full variable domain: GAGVSQSPRYKVTKRGQDVALRCDPISGHVSLYWYRQALGQGPEFLTYFNYEAQQDKSGLPNDRFSAERPEGSISTLTIQRTEQRDSAMYRCASSPWGRGSGNTIYFGEGSWLTVV.

This chain joins TRBV5-1 and TRBJ2-7; 10 nucleotides agree with TRBD1. The CDR3 is 15 residues long. V was clipped by 3 bases and J by 4 bases; unmatched bases: 7. CDR1 and CDR2 (germline): SGHRS, YFSETQ. CDR3 in DNA: TGCGCCAGCAGCTCCCAGACAGGGGGCTGGTACGAGCAGTACTTC. Its translation: CASSSQTGGWYEQYF.